This T cell receptor (beta chain) was retrieved from a study of identical twins. Whole-study results and caveats: Monozygotic twins shared more out-of-frame TCR alpha than recombination models predicted.

TCRdb reprocessed the 5' RACE reads via MiXCR and lists one record per CDR3 protein. Here the sample spans under 500,000 distinct CDR3 sequences, roughly 13% being singletons. With 8 bases removed from V and 8 bases from J, the gap between germline ends came to 10 bases. This CDR3 region has 11 residues. CDR1 and CDR2 from the germline V gene are LNHDA and SQIVND (reference sequence). Comment on this clonotype: The antigen is not known.

These data are also associated with another study on yellow fever vaccine responses in identical twins.

The chain couples TRBV19 to TRBJ2-1, with D possibly matching TRBD1 (5 bases). The sequence was collected from a woman under 30 in good health. Material for sequencing was CD4+ T cells sorted from blood. CDR3 DNA: TGTGCCAGTTCCAGGGTGGATGAGCAGTTCTTC. This gives the protein CASSRVDEQFF.